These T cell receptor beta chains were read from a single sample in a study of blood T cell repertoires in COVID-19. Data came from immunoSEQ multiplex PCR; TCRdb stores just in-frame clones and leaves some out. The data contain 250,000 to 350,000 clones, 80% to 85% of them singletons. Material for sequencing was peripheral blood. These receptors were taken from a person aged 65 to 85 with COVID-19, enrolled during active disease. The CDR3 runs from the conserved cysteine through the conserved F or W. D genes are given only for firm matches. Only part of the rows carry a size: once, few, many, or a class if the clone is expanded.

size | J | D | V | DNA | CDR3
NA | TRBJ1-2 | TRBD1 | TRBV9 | TGTGCCAGCAGCCCTACCAATGACAGGGGGAACTATGGCTACACCTTC | CASSPTNDRGNYGYTF
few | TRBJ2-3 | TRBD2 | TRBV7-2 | TGTGCCAGCAGCCTAGAAGCGGGAGGTCTCGAAACAGATACGCAGTATTTT | CASSLEAGGLETDTQYF
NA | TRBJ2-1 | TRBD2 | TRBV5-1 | TGCGCCAGCAGTGCCTTAGAGCGGGGGGCCCTCAATGAGCAGTTCTTC | CASSALERGALNEQFF
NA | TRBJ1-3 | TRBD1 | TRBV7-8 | TGTGCCAGCAGCTCTATAGGGGGCCAGGGGGCGAGGGGAAACACCATATATTTT | CASSSIGGQGARGNTIYF
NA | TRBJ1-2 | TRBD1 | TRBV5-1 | TGCGCCAGCAGACAGGGACAGGGAGACTATGGCTACACCTTC | CASRQGQGDYGYTF
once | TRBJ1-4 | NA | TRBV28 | TGTGCCAGCAGTTTTCCAGGGGCCCATAATGAAAAACTGTTTTTT | CASSFPGAHNEKLFF
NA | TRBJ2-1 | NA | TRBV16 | TGTGCCAGCAGCCAATCTATATCCAGGACTCCTACCTACAATGAGCAGTTCTTC | CASSQSISRTPTYNEQFF
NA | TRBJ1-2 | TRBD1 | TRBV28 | TGTGCCAGCCGCCTCCCGACAGGGCGGTATGGCTACACCTTC | CASRLPTGRYGYTF
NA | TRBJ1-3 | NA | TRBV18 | TGTGCCAGCTCACCAGACAGTGGAAACACCATATATTTT | CASSPDSGNTIYF
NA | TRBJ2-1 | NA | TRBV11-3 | TGTGCCAGCAGCTTGCAGGGGTCGTACCCCCCCTACAATGAGCAGTTCTTC | CASSLQGSYPPYNEQFF
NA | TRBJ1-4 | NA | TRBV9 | TGTGCCAGCAGCGTTCCAGGGACTAATGAAAAACTGTTTTTT | CASSVPGTNEKLFF
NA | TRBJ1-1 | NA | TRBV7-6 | TGTGCCAGCAGCTGGGGGAGGGATGGTGAAGCTTTCTTT | CASSWGRDGEAFF
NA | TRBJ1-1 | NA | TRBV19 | TGTGCCAGTAGAAATACCCAGGACACTGAAGCTTTCTTT | CASRNTQDTEAFF
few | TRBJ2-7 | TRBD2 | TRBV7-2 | TGTGCCAGCAGCTTACAGCGGGATTACGAGCAGTACTTC | CASSLQRDYEQYF
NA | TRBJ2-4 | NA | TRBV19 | TGTGCCAGCAGGGATTTGGGAAACATTCAGTACTTC | CASRDLGNIQYF